This TCR beta chain was sequenced for a study of regulatory and conventional T cells in RAG deficiency. Data came from immunoSEQ multiplex PCR; TCRdb stores just in-frame clones and leaves some out. The repertoire holds some 6,000 clones, with 85% to 95% as singletons. The CDR3 contains 15 residues. The V gene's germline CDR1 is SGHTA and CDR2 FQGNSA. The V gene end was trimmed by 5 bases and the J gene end by 6 bases; junction bases not matched to a gene: 8. Sequencing was done on a sample of CD8+ T cells sorted from blood. The clonotype was recovered from a human donor with RAG deficiency presenting as severe combined immunodeficiency. The chain joins TRBV7-2 to TRBJ2-3, with TRBD1 matching over 10 bases. The CDR3 protein is CASSLTGGGRDTQYF. DNA of the CDR3: TGTGCCAGCAGCCTGACAGGGGGCGGGCGGGATACGCAGTATTTT.